This TCR beta chain was obtained from a study of blood T cell repertoires in COVID-19. The overall study: COVID-19 samples from acute and convalescent phases originated in the United States, Italy and Spain. T cells, B-cell-depleted T cells, or PBMCs provided the cDNA or gDNA that served as material.

Per the authors' pipeline: Nucleated cell counts were estimated from reference gene primer amplification. Profiling relied on immunoSEQ multiplex PCR, and the TCRdb table lists in-frame clones only, not all of them. V, J and clone size are taken as reported in that table, and D and trimming were inferred from the DNA itself. The table records tens of thousands of clones, 70% to 90% of them present only once. The CDR3 loop spans 16 amino acids. Germline loops: CDR1 MNHNS, CDR2 SASEGT. V was pared by 4 bases and J by 3 bases, with 16 bases between. This TCR derives from a man aged 55 to 69 with acute or convalescent COVID-19. The chain carries TRBV6-1 and TRBJ1-3; D may be TRBD1 (6 bases). Sequenced input: peripheral blood. CDR3 amino acids: CASSGDIPLYGNTIYF. DNA of the CDR3: TGTGCCAGCAGTGGGGACATCCCTCTCTATGGAAACACCATATATTTT.